These 32 T cell receptor beta chains were sequenced from one sample in a study of post-analysis software for immune sequencing data. Notes on the study in general: Patients had higher frequencies than controls of five TRBV segments, including TRBV5-6, TRBV5-1 and TRBV20-1.

Unique-molecular-identifier-tagged TCR beta cDNA libraries were used. TCRdb called the PCR reads again in MiXCR, with one record for every CDR3 protein. This table holds about 820,000 distinct CDR3 sequences, approximately 53% found once. Their cognate antigens are unknown. Sequencing input: blood. The receptors originated from a girl aged 5-17 years with multiple sclerosis.

This chain uses TRBV3-1 with TRBJ2-1; 16 bases are a match to TRBD2. The V segment lost 4 bases and the J segment 15 bases; nucleotides outside the gene matches: 9. The CDR3 consists of 15 residues. Looked up from germline, CDR1 is LGHDT and CDR2 is YNNKEL (reference sequence). The CDR3 loop reads CASSPPGLAGGGLFF. DNA for the CDR3: TGTGCCAGCAGCCCGCCGGGACTAGCGGGAGGGGGCTTGTTCTTC.

J is TRBJ2-4 and V is TRBV20-1, with 10 bases that match TRBD2. TRBJ2-7 matches the DNA end more closely, so the J call is doubtful. The CDR3 has 17 amino acids. Germline V gene data show CDR1 as DFQATT and CDR2 as SNEGSKA (reference sequence). The CDR3 reads CSARDDPKRGGGYEQYF. For the CDR3, the DNA is TGCAGTGCTAGAGATGACCCTAAGCGGGGGGGCGGTTACGAGCAGTACTTC.

V gene TRBV6-5 combines with J gene TRBJ2-7; 12 positions agree with TRBD2. The germline V gene encodes CDR1 MNHEY and CDR2 SVGAGI. V trimming: 6 bases; J trimming: 5 bases; junction bases outside the gene matches: 5. This CDR3 comprises 14 residues. The CDR3 coding sequence is TGTGCCAGCAGGGGACTAGCGGGTTCGCACGAGCAGTACTTC. Its translation: CASRGLAGSHEQYF.

The chain is built from TRBV7-2 and TRBJ2-3, with D possibly called TRBD1 or TRBD2 (5 bases each). The germline V gene encodes CDR1 SGHTA and CDR2 FQGNSA. The V gene lost 9 bases and the J gene lost 0 bases, with 10 bases spanning the gap. The CDR3 extends over 13 amino acids. For the CDR3, the DNA is TGTGCCAGTGGGACCTATAGCACAGATACGCAGTATTTT. Translating gives CASGTYSTDTQYF.

This clonotype came up a few times. The gene calls are TRBV7-9 and TRBJ2-7, with D possibly being TRBD1 (6 bases). This CDR3 comprises 15 residues. Deletions cut 5 bases from V and 1 base from J, with 15 bases between. Germline-derived CDR1 and CDR2 are SEHNR and FQNEAQ (reference sequence). CDR3 amino acids: CASSRTDQGSYEQYF. For the CDR3, the DNA is TGTGCCAGCAGCCGAACCGACCAGGGGTCCTACGAGCAGTACTTC.

The chain carries TRBV20-1 and TRBJ2-4; D is unclear. This CDR3 spans 13 amino acids. From germline, CDR1 is DFQATT and CDR2 SNEGSKA (reference sequence). V lost 0 bases and J 0 bases, leaving 3 bases between the germline ends. This CDR3 reads CSARELAKNIQYF. As DNA, the CDR3 is TGCAGTGCTAGAGAACTAGCCAAAAACATTCAGTACTTC.

This clonotype was seen a handful of times. The V and J genes are TRBV10-3 and TRBJ2-5, with D unclear. The DNA end is a closer match to TRBJ2-7, so the J assignment may be wrong. The length of the CDR3 is 15 residues. Germline lookup yields CDR1 ENHRY and CDR2 SYGVKD. The CDR3 loop reads CAISESKEIPNEQYF. The CDR3 bases are TGTGCCATCAGTGAGTCAAAGGAAATCCCGAACGAGCAGTACTTC.

J is TRBJ2-1 and V is TRBV13; D uncertain. There are 15 residues in the CDR3. The germline CDR1 and CDR2 sequences are PRHDT and FYEKMQ (reference sequence). V was clipped by 5 bases and J by 3 bases, with 14 bases between them. CDR3 coding DNA: TGTGCCAGCAGCCCGGACGGCGGCCTCTACAATGAGCAGTTCTTC. Translated: CASSPDGGLYNEQFF.

This clonotype was found a few times. The chain couples TRBV3-1 to TRBJ2-7, with 7 nucleotides matching TRBD2. V gave up 4 bases and J gave up 3 bases; unmatched junction bases: 9. The germline CDR1 and CDR2 sequences are LGHDT and YNNKEL (reference sequence). This CDR3 contains 15 residues. The DNA of the CDR3 is TGTGCCAGCAGCCCTCAAGCGGGATATAGCTACGAGCAGTACTTC. It codes for CASSPQAGYSYEQYF.

This clonotype was detected a few times. V gene TRBV7-8 combines with J gene TRBJ1-2, with TRBD1 matching 7 bases. The germline V gene has CDR1 SGHVS and CDR2 FQNEAQ. This CDR3 has 17 residues. J was trimmed by 4 bases and V by 5 bases; bases with no gene match: 16. The CDR3 reads CASSNSILTGQFYGYTF. The DNA for the CDR3 is TGTGCCAGCAGCAACTCCATACTTACGGGACAGTTCTATGGCTACACCTTC.

V usage is TRBV5-1 and J usage is TRBJ2-3; 10 bases line up with TRBD2. Germline lookup yields CDR1 SGHRS and CDR2 YFSETQ. The V segment lost 0 bases and the J segment 2 bases; nucleotides outside the gene matches: 3. The CDR3 spans 16 residues. The CDR3 nucleotides read TGCGCCAGCAGCTTGGAGCTAGCGGGGGCCACAGATACGCAGTATTTT. It yields the protein CASSLELAGATDTQYF. The full variable domain, with the rest looked up from reference TRBV5-1 and TRBJ2-3, is KAGVTQTPRYLIKTRGQQVTLSCSPISGHRSVSWYQQTPGQGLQFLFEYFSETQRNKGNFPGRFSGRQFSNSRSEMNVSTLELGDSALYLCASSLELAGATDTQYFGPGTRLTVL.

This clonotype was seen a few times. This chain joins TRBV20-1 and TRBJ2-7, with TRBD2 as a possible D gene (6 bases). This CDR3 region has 12 residues. V gave up 5 bases and J gave up 3 bases, with 11 bases separating them. Per germline, CDR1 DFQATT and CDR2 SNEGSKA (reference sequence). The CDR3 loop is CSAGGSGYEQYF. In nucleotides, the CDR3 is TGCAGTGCTGGGGGGTCGGGCTACGAGCAGTACTTC.

The gene calls are TRBV10-3 and TRBJ2-6; 9 nucleotides agree with TRBD1. Germline CDR1 is ENHRY and CDR2 is SYGVKD. The CDR3 has 18 residues. The V and J ends lost 9 bases and 0 bases, in that order; junction bases with no gene match: 12. This CDR3 is CAIGRGTGTPSGANVLTF. CDR3 coding DNA: TGTGCCATAGGAAGGGGGACAGGGACTCCCTCTGGGGCCAACGTCCTGACTTTC.

This clonotype showed up just a few times. The chain is built from TRBV7-8 and TRBJ2-7, with D hard to call. This CDR3 has 12 residues. CDR1 is SGHVS, CDR2 FQNEAQ, per germline. V lost 5 bases and J 5 bases, leaving 10 bases between the germline ends. The CDR3: CASSGSSNEQYF. CDR3 nucleotide sequence: TGTGCCAGCAGCGGATCTTCTAACGAGCAGTACTTC.

V usage is TRBV6-5 and J usage is TRBJ2-5; D might be TRBD1 or TRBD2, each matching 5 bases. This CDR3 is 16 amino acids long. CDR1 MNHEY and CDR2 SVGAGI come from the germline V gene. Trimming pared 2 bases from V and 3 bases from J, leaving 16 bases between. The CDR3 DNA reads TGTGCCAGCAGTTACCAGACTTCGGGGCCCAAAGAGACCCAGTACTTC. Its protein product is CASSYQTSGPKETQYF.

The chain links TRBV5-1 to TRBJ1-2, with 7 bases matching TRBD1. The CDR3 runs 14 residues. The germline gives CDR1 SGHRS, CDR2 YFSETQ. J gave up 4 bases and V 1 base, and 4 bases lay outside the gene matches. DNA for the CDR3: TGCGCCAGCAGCTTGTGGGACAGTTCCTATGGCTACACCTTC. Its protein is CASSLWDSSYGYTF.

The chain uses TRBV7-9 and TRBJ2-7; 10 bases agree with TRBD2. The end of the DNA fits TRBJ2-5 better, so the J call may be wrong. Germline assignment: CDR1 SEHNR and CDR2 FQNEAQ (reference sequence). This CDR3 contains 13 residues. The CDR3 sequence: CASSNSGGETQYF. The DNA for the CDR3 is TGTGCCAGCAGCAATAGCGGGGGGGAGACCCAGTACTTC.

This clonotype was counted between two and nine times. The rearrangement links TRBV4-1 to TRBJ1-2; D remains ambiguous. V was shortened by 2 bases and J by 5 bases, with 18 bases between the two germline ends. Germline CDR1 and CDR2: MGHRA and YSYEKL. The CDR3 runs 16 residues. The CDR3 loop is CASSQMPAGMIYGYTF. CDR3 DNA sequence: TGCGCCAGCAGCCAAATGCCGGCAGGCATGATATATGGCTACACCTTC.

The chain links TRBV6-5 to TRBJ2-7; D is possibly TRBD2 (6 bases). V was cut by 7 bases and J by 5 bases, with 15 bases left in between. The CDR3 consists of 13 residues. Germline CDR1 is MNHEY and CDR2 is SVGAGI. The CDR3 protein is CASTNGGTHEQYF. CDR3 nucleotide sequence: TGTGCCAGCACCAATGGAGGGACCCACGAGCAGTACTTC.

This sequence joins TRBV6-5 and TRBJ2-7; weak D call: TRBD2 (7 bases). Trimming took off 8 bases at V and 3 bases at J, with 11 bases between the two ends. CDR1 is MNHEY, CDR2 SVGAGI, per germline. There are 12 residues in the CDR3. The CDR3 nucleotides are TGTGCCAGCGGGGGCGGGGGCTACGAGCAGTACTTC. This sequence encodes CASGGGGYEQYF.

This clonotype was seen just once. The V and J genes are TRBV10-2 and TRBJ1-6; D remains ambiguous. V was pared by 3 bases and J by 8 bases, with 17 bases between. Germline CDR1 reads WSHSY; CDR2 reads SAAADI. The CDR3 has 16 amino acids. The CDR3 is CASSDNPARGHSPLHF. The DNA for the CDR3 is TGCGCCAGCAGTGATAACCCGGCCAGAGGTCATTCACCCCTCCACTTT.

CDR3: CASSSAPGTEGETQYF. The CDR3 DNA follows: TGTGCCAGCAGCAGCGCGCCCGGGACCGAGGGAGAGACCCAGTACTTC. The chain has TRBV7-9 and TRBJ2-5; D may match TRBD1 or TRBD2 (5 bases each). Between the trimmed V and J ends, which lost 5 bases and 4 bases, there was a span of 20 bases. Germline lookup yields CDR1 SEHNR and CDR2 FQNEAQ (reference sequence). The CDR3 is 16 residues long.

This clonotype was counted between two and nine times. The chain is built from TRBV7-3 and TRBJ2-1; TRBD1 matches at 8 bases. V gave up 4 bases and J gave up 2 bases; unmatched junction bases: 4. This CDR3 has 15 amino acids. Germline lookup yields CDR1 SGHTA and CDR2 FQGTGA. CDR3 nucleotide sequence: TGTGCCAGCAGCTCGGCAGGGGGCACCTACAATGAGCAGTTCTTC. Protein: CASSSAGGTYNEQFF.

The chain employs TRBV11-2 and TRBJ2-7; D perhaps matches TRBD1 (5 bases). The DNA end is a closer match to TRBJ2-4, so the J assignment may be wrong. Germline loops: CDR1 SGHAT, CDR2 FQNNGV. The CDR3 length is 14 residues. The CDR3 nucleotides are TGTGCCAGCAGCCCGGTGGGGCCGGGAAACATTCAGTACTTC. It encodes CASSPVGPGNIQYF.

The chain couples TRBV28 to TRBJ2-1, with 11 bases lining up with TRBD2. With V trimmed by 2 bases and J by 4 bases, 13 bases remained unmatched. CDR1 MDHEN and CDR2 SYDVKM come from the germline V gene. The CDR3 sequence is 19 residues long. The CDR3 loop reads CASSLISGPGTSGYNEQFF. The CDR3 coding sequence is TGTGCCAGCAGTTTAATTTCGGGTCCCGGGACTAGCGGATACAATGAGCAGTTCTTC.

CDR3 DNA sequence: TGTGCCAGCAGTTTTCTTGTAGAGACCCAGTACTTC. It translates to CASSFLVETQYF. V gene TRBV12-3 or TRBV12-4 combines with J gene TRBJ2-5; D is uncertain. This CDR3 region has 12 residues. The germline V and J ends were trimmed by 3 bases and 4 bases, with 6 bases remaining between them.

This clonotype was counted only a few times. The chain uses TRBV29-1 and TRBJ2-3, with 11 bases that match TRBD2. V trimming: 4 bases; J trimming: 6 bases; junction bases outside the gene matches: 12. This CDR3 region has 16 residues. The V gene's germline CDR1 is SQVTM and CDR2 ANQGSEA. CDR3 residues: CSVGHPGLAALDTQYF. DNA of the CDR3: TGCAGCGTTGGACATCCGGGACTAGCGGCACTCGATACGCAGTATTTT.

This sequence joins TRBV20-1 and TRBJ2-5; perhaps TRBD2 as D (7 bases). Germline V gene sequence: CDR1 DFQATT, CDR2 SNEGSKA (reference sequence). The length of the CDR3 is 13 residues. With 3 bases removed from V and 6 bases from J, the gap between germline ends came to 14 bases. The DNA for the CDR3 is TGCAGTGCTAGTGCGGGGGCAGGGCAGACCCAGTACTTC. It is translated as CSASAGAGQTQYF.

The chain combines TRBV30 with TRBJ2-7; D is perhaps TRBD1 (5 bases). V lost 0 bases and J 4 bases, leaving 7 bases between the germline ends. CDR1 GTSNPN and CDR2 SVGIG come from the germline V gene (reference sequence). This CDR3 is built from 12 residues. CDR3 nucleotides: TGTGCCTGGAGTGTAGGGGCTTACGAGCAGTACTTC. Protein sequence: CAWSVGAYEQYF.

Of note for this clonotype: The junction departs from the called germline gene at one end, perhaps through a read error. The rearrangement uses TRBV7-8 and TRBJ2-4; a weak D match, TRBD2 (6 bases). Looked up from germline, CDR1 is SGHVS and CDR2 is FQNEAQ. This CDR3 has 18 residues. The CDR3 DNA is TGTGCCAGCAGCTTAGTTGGTGGGCGGGACTGGGAAAAAAACATTCAGTACTTT. It yields the protein CASSLVGGRDWEKNIQYF.

V usage is TRBV7-9 and J usage is TRBJ2-4, with D maybe TRBD2 (6 bases). The DNA end is more similar to TRBJ2-7, so the J call may be wrong. Germline V CDR1 and CDR2: SEHNR, FQNEAQ (reference sequence). This CDR3 is built from 15 residues. In DNA, the CDR3 is TGTGCCAGCAGCTTACGCGGGATAGCGACCTACGAGCAGTACTTC. It is translated as CASSLRGIATYEQYF.

The chain is built from TRBV6-1 and TRBJ1-6, with 9 positions matching TRBD1. The CDR3 has 15 amino acids. After removal of 5 bases from V and 7 bases from J, the junction contained 6 bases not matched to a gene. Germline V CDR1 and CDR2: MNHNS, SASEGT. The CDR3 loop is CASSLGQGRNSPLHF. As DNA, the CDR3 is TGTGCCAGCAGTCTTGGACAGGGGAGGAATTCACCCCTCCACTTT.